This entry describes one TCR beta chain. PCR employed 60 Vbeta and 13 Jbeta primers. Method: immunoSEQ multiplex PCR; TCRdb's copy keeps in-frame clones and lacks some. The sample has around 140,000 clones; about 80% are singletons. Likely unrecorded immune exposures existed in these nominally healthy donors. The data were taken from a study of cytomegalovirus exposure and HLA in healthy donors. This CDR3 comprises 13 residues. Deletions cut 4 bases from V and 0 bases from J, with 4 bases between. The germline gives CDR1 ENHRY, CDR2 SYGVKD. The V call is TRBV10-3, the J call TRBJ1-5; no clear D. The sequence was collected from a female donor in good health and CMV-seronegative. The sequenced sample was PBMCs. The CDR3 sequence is CAISVLSNQPQHF. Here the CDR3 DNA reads TGTGCCATCAGTGTACTTAGCAATCAGCCCCAGCATTTT.